The next 18 T cell receptor beta chains were all read from a single sample in a study of Graves' ophthalmopathy and Graves' hyperthyroidism. RNA transcripts yielded amplified TCR beta CDR3 regions. Investigators did first-round RT-PCR with HTBI primers, then second-round multiplex PCR. TCRdb itself ran the multiplex PCR reads through MiXCR, one entry per CDR3 protein. The table includes approximately 700,000 distinct CDR3 sequences, about two fifths detected once. The sequenced sample consisted of peripheral blood. All receptors derive from an adult man with Graves' ophthalmopathy.

This clonotype showed up just a few times. The chain links TRBV19 to TRBJ2-5, with 14 bases identical to TRBD2. The CDR3 contains 15 residues. Trimming at V came to 5 bases and at J to 4 bases, leaving 3 bases not matched to a gene. Germline V lookup: CDR1 LNHDA, CDR2 SQIVND (reference sequence). CDR3 nucleotide sequence: TGTGCCAGTAGTGACGGACTAGCGGGAGGAGAGACCCAGTACTTC. As protein: CASSDGLAGGETQYF.

The chain carries TRBV10-3 and TRBJ1-5; 8 bases line up with TRBD1. The CDR3 consists of 14 residues. Germline V gives CDR1 ENHRY, CDR2 SYGVKD. V gave up 10 bases and J gave up 6 bases; unmatched junction bases: 11. Written as DNA, the CDR3 is TGTGCCACCTCTCCGGACAGGGAAGGTCAGCCCCAGCATTTT. Translating it yields CATSPDREGQPQHF.

This clonotype was observed at least ten times. V usage is TRBV20-1 and J usage is TRBJ2-7; D call uncertain. Between the trimmed V and J ends, which lost 0 bases and 3 bases, there was a span of 9 bases. Germline CDR1 DFQATT, CDR2 SNEGSKA (reference sequence). The CDR3 sequence is 13 residues long. CDR3 bases: TGCAGTGCTAGAGACAGATTGGACTACGAGCAGTACTTC. Amino acid sequence: CSARDRLDYEQYF.

The V and J genes are TRBV10-3 and TRBJ1-2; 8 positions agree with TRBD1. The V gene end was trimmed by 9 bases and the J gene end by 3 bases; junction bases not matched to a gene: 6. Germline CDR1 reads ENHRY; CDR2 reads SYGVKD. The CDR3 is made up of 13 amino acids. Written as DNA, the CDR3 is TGTGCCATTACGACAGGGGATCACTATGGCTACACCTTC. The encoded protein is CAITTGDHYGYTF.

This clonotype has at least ten counts. This chain links TRBV14 with TRBJ1-2, with 7 positions matching TRBD1. Trimming took 1 base from V and 0 from J; bases not matched to a gene: 8. The CDR3 runs to 17 residues. Germline CDR1 and CDR2: SGHDN and FVKESK. The CDR3, as DNA: TGTGCCAGCAGCCAAGGACAGGGAGTTTCCTCTAACTATGGCTACACCTTC. This gives the protein CASSQGQGVSSNYGYTF.

The chain recombines TRBV10-3 with TRBJ2-7; TRBD1 or TRBD2 may be the D gene (5 bases each). CDR3 length: 17 amino acids. The germline V gene encodes CDR1 ENHRY and CDR2 SYGVKD. With 0 bases removed from V and 5 bases from J, the gap between germline ends came to 20 bases. The chain's CDR3 is CAISESRRGAGANEQYF. For the CDR3, the DNA is TGTGCCATCAGTGAGTCCCGCCGGGGCGCTGGGGCCAACGAGCAGTACTTC.

The V and J genes are TRBV7-3 and TRBJ2-7; 10 nucleotides match TRBD1. The CDR3 runs to 15 residues. V lost 3 bases, J lost 2 bases, and 4 bases stayed unmatched. Germline loops: CDR1 SGHTA, CDR2 FQGTGA. The CDR3 sequence: CASSFGQGEAYEQYF. The CDR3 DNA sequence: TGTGCCAGCAGCTTCGGACAGGGGGAAGCCTACGAGCAGTACTTC.

The table lists this clonotype with many counts. The rearrangement joins TRBV19 to TRBJ1-1; D may be TRBD1 (5 bases). V was clipped by 1 base and J by 5 bases, with 14 bases between them. From germline, CDR1 is LNHDA and CDR2 SQIVND (reference sequence). CDR3 length equals 15 residues. CDR3 in DNA: TGTGCCAGTAGTATAGGGGCAGGGATGTGGACTGAAGCTTTCTTT. This encodes CASSIGAGMWTEAFF. Filled out from reference TRBV19 and TRBJ1-1, the complete variable domain reads DGGITQSPKYLFRKEGQNVTLSCEQNLNHDAMYWYRQDPGQGLRLIYYSQIVNDFQKGDIAEGYSVSREKKESFPLTVTSAQKNPTAFYLCASSIGAGMWTEAFFGQGTRLTVV.

For this clonotype: Compared with germline, one end of the junction differs, possibly owing to a read error. This chain links TRBV10-1 with TRBJ1-5; D is undetermined. This CDR3 contains 16 residues. CDR1 WNHNN and CDR2 SYGVQD come from the germline V gene (reference sequence). As DNA, the CDR3 is TGCGCCCGCAGCCAAGATCTACGGTCAAGCAATCAGCCCCAGCATTTT. Amino acids: CARSQDLRSSNQPQHF.

Points on this clonotype: The final CDR3 position lacks the conserved phenylalanine or tryptophan, pointing to a likely read error. The DNA is left out, because the CDR3 cannot be placed on it with certainty; the CDR3 is given as TCRdb lists it. This chain uses TRBV7-3 with TRBJ2-6. Termini included, the CDR3 measures 9 amino acids. Germline V gene data show CDR1 as SGHTA and CDR2 as FQGTGA. The chain's CDR3 is CASRRTSNT.

The V call is TRBV7-2, the J call TRBJ1-2; 9 nucleotides align to TRBD1. The CDR3 is made up of 14 amino acids. The germline gives CDR1 SGHTA, CDR2 FQGNSA. Trimming at V came to 5 bases and at J to 5 bases, leaving 6 bases not matched to a gene. The CDR3 bases are TGTGCCAGCAGCGCCGACAGGGGGGCTTATGGCTACACCTTC. Residues: CASSADRGAYGYTF.

The chain links TRBV5-6 to TRBJ2-7; TRBD1 aligns across 9 bases. The CDR3 covers 14 residues. The V segment lost 2 bases and the J segment 5 bases; nucleotides outside the gene matches: 5. Germline V gives CDR1 SGHDT, CDR2 YYEEEE. The CDR3 DNA reads as TGTGCCAGCAGCTTCCGGGACAGGGTGCACGAGCAGTACTTC. Its protein is CASSFRDRVHEQYF.

The gene calls are TRBV29-1 and TRBJ1-2; no clear D gene. The germline V gene has CDR1 SQVTM and CDR2 ANQGSEA. V was clipped by 5 bases and J by 4 bases, with 11 bases between them. The CDR3 is 12 residues long. The CDR3 reads CSVSLPVYGYTF. Here the CDR3 DNA reads TGCAGCGTTAGCTTACCGGTCTATGGCTACACCTTC.

The chain is built from TRBV7-9 and TRBJ2-1; D perhaps matches TRBD1 (5 bases). Germline CDR1 SEHNR, CDR2 FQNEAQ (reference sequence). The CDR3 is made up of 15 amino acids. V gave up 5 bases and J gave up 2 bases, with 13 bases separating them. CDR3 sequence reads: CASSPAAGTYNEQFF. CDR3 DNA: TGTGCCAGCAGCCCAGCCGCAGGGACCTACAATGAGCAGTTCTTC.

This clonotype was recorded at least ten times. The chain uses TRBV4-1 and TRBJ1-2, with TRBD1 identical over 8 bases. Trimming cost V 1 base and J 2 bases; bases outside gene matches: 0. CDR1 and CDR2 from the germline V gene are MGHRA and YSYEKL. This CDR3 spans 14 amino acids. The CDR3 here is CASSQGTGNYGYTF. CDR3 nucleotides: TGCGCCAGCAGCCAAGGGACAGGGAACTATGGCTACACCTTC.

The rearrangement uses TRBV29-1 and TRBJ1-2, with D possibly being TRBD1 (6 bases). CDR1 and CDR2 from the germline V gene are SQVTM and ANQGSEA. The CDR3 contains 12 residues. The ends were cut back, 6 bases at V and 5 bases at J, with 13 bases in the middle. This CDR3 is CSVPPRGYGYTF. In DNA, the CDR3 is TGCAGCGTACCACCCAGGGGATATGGCTACACCTTC.

This rearrangement joins TRBV19 to TRBJ1-4; no clear D gene. Trimming stripped 3 bases from V and 0 bases from J, with 8 bases between. CDR1 LNHDA and CDR2 SQIVND come from the germline V gene (reference sequence). The CDR3 totals 15 residues. The CDR3 sequence: CASSIVGATNEKLFF. DNA for the CDR3: TGTGCCAGTAGTATCGTTGGGGCAACTAATGAAAAACTGTTTTTT.

This clonotype was seen at least ten times. The chain links TRBV11-2 to TRBJ1-6; D is uncertain. The CDR3 runs to 13 residues. V was cut by 5 bases and J by 7 bases, with 9 bases left in between. CDR1 and CDR2 (germline): SGHAT, FQNNGV. The CDR3, as DNA: TGTGCCAGCAGCCCATCACTAAATTCACCCCTCCACTTT. As protein: CASSPSLNSPLHF. The full variable domain, its missing parts supplied by reference TRBV11-2 and TRBJ1-6, is EAGVAQSPRYKIIEKRQSVAFWCNPISGHATLYWYQQILGQGPKLLIQFQNNGVVDDSQLPKDRFSAERLKGVDSTLKIQPAKLEDSAVYLCASSPSLNSPLHFGNGTRLTVT.